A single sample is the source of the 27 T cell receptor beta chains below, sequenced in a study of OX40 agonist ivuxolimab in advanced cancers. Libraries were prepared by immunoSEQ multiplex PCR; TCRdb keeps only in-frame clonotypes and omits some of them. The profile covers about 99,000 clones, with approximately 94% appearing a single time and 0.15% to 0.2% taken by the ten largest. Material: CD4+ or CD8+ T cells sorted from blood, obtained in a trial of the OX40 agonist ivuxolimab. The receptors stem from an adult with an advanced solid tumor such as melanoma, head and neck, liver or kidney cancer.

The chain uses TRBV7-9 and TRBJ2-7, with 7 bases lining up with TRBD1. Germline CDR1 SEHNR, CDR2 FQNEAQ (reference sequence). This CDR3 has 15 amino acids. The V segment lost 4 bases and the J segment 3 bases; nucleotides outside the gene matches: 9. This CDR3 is CASSYPVQGIYEQYF. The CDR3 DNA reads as TGTGCCAGCAGCTACCCCGTACAGGGGATCTACGAGCAGTACTTC.

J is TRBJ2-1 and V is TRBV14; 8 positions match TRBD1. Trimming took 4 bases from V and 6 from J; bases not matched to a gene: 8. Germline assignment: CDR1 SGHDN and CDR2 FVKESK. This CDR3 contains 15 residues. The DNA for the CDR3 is TGTGCCAGCAGCCCAGGGGGACAGGTAGCCAATGAGCAGTTCTTC. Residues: CASSPGGQVANEQFF.

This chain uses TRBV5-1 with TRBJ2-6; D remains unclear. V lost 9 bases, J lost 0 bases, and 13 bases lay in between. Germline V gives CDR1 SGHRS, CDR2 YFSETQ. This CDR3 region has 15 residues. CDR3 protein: CATALTASGANVLTF. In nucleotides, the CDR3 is TGCGCCACGGCCTTGACCGCCTCTGGGGCCAACGTCCTGACTTTC.

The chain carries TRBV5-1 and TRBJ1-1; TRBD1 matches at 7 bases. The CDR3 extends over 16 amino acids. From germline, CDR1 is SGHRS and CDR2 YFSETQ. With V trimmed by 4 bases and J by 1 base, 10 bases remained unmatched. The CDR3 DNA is TGCGCCAGCAGCGTGGGACAGACGAACCCGAACACTGAAGCTTTCTTT. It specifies CASSVGQTNPNTEAFF.

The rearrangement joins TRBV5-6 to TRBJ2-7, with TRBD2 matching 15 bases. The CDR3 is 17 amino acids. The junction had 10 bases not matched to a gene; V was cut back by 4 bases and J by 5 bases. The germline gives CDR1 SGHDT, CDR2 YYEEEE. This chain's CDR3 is CASSPQGLAGGYDEQYF. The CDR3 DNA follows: TGTGCCAGCAGCCCACAGGGACTAGCGGGGGGATACGACGAGCAGTACTTC.

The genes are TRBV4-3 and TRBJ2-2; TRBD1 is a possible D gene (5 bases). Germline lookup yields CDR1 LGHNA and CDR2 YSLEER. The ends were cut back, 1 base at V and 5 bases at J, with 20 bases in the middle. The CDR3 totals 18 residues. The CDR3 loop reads CASSQVAGYAPGTGELFF. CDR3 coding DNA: TGCGCCAGCAGCCAAGTCGCAGGGTATGCCCCGGGTACCGGGGAGCTGTTTTTT.

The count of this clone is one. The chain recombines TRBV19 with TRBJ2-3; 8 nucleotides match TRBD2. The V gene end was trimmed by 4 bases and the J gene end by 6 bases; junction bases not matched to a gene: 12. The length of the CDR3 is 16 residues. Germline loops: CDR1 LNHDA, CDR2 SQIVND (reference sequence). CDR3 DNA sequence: TGTGCCAGTAGTAGTTCTTTAGCGGGGTTGGGCGATACGCAGTATTTT. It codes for CASSSSLAGLGDTQYF.

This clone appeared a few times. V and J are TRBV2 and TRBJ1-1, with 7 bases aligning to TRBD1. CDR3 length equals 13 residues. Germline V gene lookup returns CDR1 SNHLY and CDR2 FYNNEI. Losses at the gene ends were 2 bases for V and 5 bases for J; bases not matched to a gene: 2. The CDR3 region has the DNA TGTGCCAGCAGTGAAATACAGGGGACTGAAGCTTTCTTT. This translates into CASSEIQGTEAFF.

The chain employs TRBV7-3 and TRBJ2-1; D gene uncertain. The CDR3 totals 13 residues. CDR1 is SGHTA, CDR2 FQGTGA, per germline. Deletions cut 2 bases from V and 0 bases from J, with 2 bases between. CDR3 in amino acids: CASSLGSYNEQFF. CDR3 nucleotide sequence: TGTGCCAGCAGCTTAGGCTCCTACAATGAGCAGTTCTTC.

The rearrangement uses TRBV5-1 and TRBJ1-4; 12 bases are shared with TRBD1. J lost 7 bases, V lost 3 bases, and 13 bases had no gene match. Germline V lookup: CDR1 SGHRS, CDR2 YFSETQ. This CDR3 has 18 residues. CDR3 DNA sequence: TGCGCCAGCAGCTCCAGACCGGGACAGGGGGCTAGCGGTGAAAAACTGTTTTTT. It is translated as CASSSRPGQGASGEKLFF.

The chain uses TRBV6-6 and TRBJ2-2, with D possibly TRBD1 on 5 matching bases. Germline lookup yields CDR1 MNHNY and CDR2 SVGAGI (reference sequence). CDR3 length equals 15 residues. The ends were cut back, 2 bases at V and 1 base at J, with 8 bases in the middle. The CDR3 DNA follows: TGTGCCAGCAGTTACCGAACAGGGAACACCGGGGAGCTGTTTTTT. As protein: CASSYRTGNTGELFF.

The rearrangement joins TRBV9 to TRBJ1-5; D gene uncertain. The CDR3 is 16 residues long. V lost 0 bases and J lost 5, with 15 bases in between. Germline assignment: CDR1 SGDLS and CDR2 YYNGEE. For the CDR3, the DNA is TGTGCCAGCAGCGTAGGTGGCGGTCAGGTGGATCAGCCCCAGCATTTT. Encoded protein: CASSVGGGQVDQPQHF.

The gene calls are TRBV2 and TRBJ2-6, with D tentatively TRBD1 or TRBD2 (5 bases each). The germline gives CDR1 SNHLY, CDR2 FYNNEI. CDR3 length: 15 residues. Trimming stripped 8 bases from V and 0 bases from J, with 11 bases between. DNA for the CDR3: TGTGCCAGCGGGGGAGCGAGCTCTGGGGCCAACGTCCTGACTTTC. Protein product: CASGGASSGANVLTF.

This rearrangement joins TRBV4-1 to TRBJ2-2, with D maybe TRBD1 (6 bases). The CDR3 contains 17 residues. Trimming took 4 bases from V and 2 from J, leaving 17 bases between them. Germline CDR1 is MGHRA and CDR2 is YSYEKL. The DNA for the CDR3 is TGCGCCAGCAGCCCATCGAAGCAGGGGCTAAACACCGGGGAGCTGTTTTTT. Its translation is CASSPSKQGLNTGELFF.

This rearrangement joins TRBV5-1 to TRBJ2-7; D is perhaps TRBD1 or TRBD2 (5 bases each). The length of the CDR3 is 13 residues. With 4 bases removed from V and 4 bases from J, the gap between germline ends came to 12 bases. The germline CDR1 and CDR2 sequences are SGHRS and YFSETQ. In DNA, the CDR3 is TGCGCCAGCAGCACCGGGACGGAGTACGAGCAGTACTTC. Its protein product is CASSTGTEYEQYF.

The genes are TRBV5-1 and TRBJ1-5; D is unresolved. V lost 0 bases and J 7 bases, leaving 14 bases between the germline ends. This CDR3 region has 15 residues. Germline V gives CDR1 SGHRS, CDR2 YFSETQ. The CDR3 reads CASSLAGRGWQPQHF. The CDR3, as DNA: TGCGCCAGCAGCTTGGCCGGCCGGGGTTGGCAGCCCCAGCATTTT.

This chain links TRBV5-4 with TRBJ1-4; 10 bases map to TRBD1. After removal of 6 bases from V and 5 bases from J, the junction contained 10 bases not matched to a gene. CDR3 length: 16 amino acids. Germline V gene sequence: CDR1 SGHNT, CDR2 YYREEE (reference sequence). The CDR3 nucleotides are TGTGCCAGCACCCCCCACCCGGGACAGGGGAATGAAAAACTGTTTTTT. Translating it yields CASTPHPGQGNEKLFF.

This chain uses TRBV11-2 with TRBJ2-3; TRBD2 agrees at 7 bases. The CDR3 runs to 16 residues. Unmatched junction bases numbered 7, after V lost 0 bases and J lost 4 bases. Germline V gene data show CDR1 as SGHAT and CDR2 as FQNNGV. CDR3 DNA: TGTGCCAGCAGCTTAGAGCCGAGCGGGACGCCAGATACGCAGTATTTT. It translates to CASSLEPSGTPDTQYF.

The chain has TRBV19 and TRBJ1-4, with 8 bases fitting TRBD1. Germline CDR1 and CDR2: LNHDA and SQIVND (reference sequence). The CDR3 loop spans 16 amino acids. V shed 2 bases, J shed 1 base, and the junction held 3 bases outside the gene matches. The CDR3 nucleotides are TGTGCCAGTAGTATATCCACAGGGGGAACTAATGAAAAACTGTTTTTT. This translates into CASSISTGGTNEKLFF.

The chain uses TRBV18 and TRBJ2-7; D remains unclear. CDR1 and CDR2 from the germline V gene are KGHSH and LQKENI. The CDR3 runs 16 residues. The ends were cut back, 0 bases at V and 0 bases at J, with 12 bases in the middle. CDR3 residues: CASSPPGRFSSYEQYF. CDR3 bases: TGTGCCAGCTCACCACCCGGCAGATTTAGCTCCTACGAGCAGTACTTC. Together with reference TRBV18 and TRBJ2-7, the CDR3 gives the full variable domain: NAGVMQNPRHLVRRRGQEARLRCSPMKGHSHVYWYRQLPEEGLKFMVYLQKENIIDESGMPKERFSAEFPKEGPSILRIQQVVRGDSAAYFCASSPPGRFSSYEQYFGPGTRLTVT.

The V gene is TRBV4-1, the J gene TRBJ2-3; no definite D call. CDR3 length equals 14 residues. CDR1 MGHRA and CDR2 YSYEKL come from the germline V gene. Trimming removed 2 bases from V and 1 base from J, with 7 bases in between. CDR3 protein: CASSQNSRTDTQYF. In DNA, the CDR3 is TGCGCCAGCAGCCAAAACAGTCGCACAGATACGCAGTATTTT.

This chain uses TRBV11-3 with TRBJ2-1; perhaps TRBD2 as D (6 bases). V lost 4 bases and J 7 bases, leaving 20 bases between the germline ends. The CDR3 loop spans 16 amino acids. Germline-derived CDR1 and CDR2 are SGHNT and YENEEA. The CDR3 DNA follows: TGTGCCAGCAGCTCCCTCAGAGCCGGAGGGATGAATGAGCAGTTCTTC. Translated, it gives CASSSLRAGGMNEQFF. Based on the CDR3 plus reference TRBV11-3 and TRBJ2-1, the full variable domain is EAGVVQSPRYKIIEKKQPVAFWCNPISGHNTLYWYLQNLGQGPELLIRYENEEAVDDSQLPKDRFSAERLKGVDSTLKIQPAELGDSAVYLCASSSLRAGGMNEQFFGPGTRLTVL.

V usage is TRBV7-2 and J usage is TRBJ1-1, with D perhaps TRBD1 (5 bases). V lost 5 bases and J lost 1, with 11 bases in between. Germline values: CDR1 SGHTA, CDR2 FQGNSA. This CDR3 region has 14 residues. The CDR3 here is CASSLWGGNTEAFF. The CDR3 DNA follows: TGTGCCAGCAGCCTATGGGGGGGGAACACTGAAGCTTTCTTT.

CDR3 DNA: TGTGCCAGCAGCGTAGAAATCTCTTGGCGGGGGCGCACAGATACGCAGTATTTT. Protein: CASSVEISWRGRTDTQYF. The gene calls are TRBV9 and TRBJ2-3; D is possibly TRBD2 (7 bases). CDR3 size: 18 residues. The V gene lost 0 bases and the J gene lost 1 base, with 18 bases spanning the gap. Germline lookup yields CDR1 SGDLS and CDR2 YYNGEE.

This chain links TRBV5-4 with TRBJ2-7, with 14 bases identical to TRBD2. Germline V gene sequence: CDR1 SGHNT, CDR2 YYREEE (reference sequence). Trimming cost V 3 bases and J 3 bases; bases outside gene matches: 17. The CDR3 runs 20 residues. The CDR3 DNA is TGTGCCAGCAGCTCGCTGAGGAGGGGACTAGCGGGGGTAAGCCGCTACGAGCAGTACTTC. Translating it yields CASSSLRRGLAGVSRYEQYF.

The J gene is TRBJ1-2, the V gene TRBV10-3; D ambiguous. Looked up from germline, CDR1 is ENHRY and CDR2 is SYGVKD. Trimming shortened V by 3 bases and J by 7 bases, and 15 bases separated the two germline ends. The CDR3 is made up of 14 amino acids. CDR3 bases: TGTGCCATCAGTGACGATAGTGGGTTGAGTGGCTACACCTTC. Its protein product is CAISDDSGLSGYTF.

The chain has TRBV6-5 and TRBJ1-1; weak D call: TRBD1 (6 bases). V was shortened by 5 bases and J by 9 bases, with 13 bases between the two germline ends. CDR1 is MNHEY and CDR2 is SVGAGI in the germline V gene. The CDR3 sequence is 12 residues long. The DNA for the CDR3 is TGTGCCAGCAGTAAACAGGGTACCCAAGCTTTCTTT. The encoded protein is CASSKQGTQAFF.